This T cell receptor beta chain was found in a study of human T cells and chemical hapten exposure. In the study overall: Among samples, TCR yields varied mainly because of small differences in pooled library volume.

This clonotype was seen ten or more times. For the library, individual cDNA molecules each received unique molecular identifiers. TCRdb fed the RACE reads into MiXCR, producing one record per CDR3 protein. This table holds approximately 81,000 distinct CDR3 sequences, over 6.5% found once. Time point given: healthy volunteer bleed at 6 weeks. Unfractionated whole blood was the source from which total RNA was extracted. Germline V lookup: CDR1 SGDLS, CDR2 YYNGEE. V gave up 1 base and J gave up 5 bases; unmatched junction bases: 5. The CDR3 has 15 residues. Sequencing was carried out using whole blood. V is TRBV9 and J is TRBJ2-3; 9 bases are a match to TRBD2. This TCR came from a male donor in good health. Some clones in this sample may be carry-over from other donors' samples. The CDR3 bases are TGTGCCAGCAGCGTACGGGGACTAGCAGGAGATACGCAGTATTTT. Translated: CASSVRGLAGDTQYF.